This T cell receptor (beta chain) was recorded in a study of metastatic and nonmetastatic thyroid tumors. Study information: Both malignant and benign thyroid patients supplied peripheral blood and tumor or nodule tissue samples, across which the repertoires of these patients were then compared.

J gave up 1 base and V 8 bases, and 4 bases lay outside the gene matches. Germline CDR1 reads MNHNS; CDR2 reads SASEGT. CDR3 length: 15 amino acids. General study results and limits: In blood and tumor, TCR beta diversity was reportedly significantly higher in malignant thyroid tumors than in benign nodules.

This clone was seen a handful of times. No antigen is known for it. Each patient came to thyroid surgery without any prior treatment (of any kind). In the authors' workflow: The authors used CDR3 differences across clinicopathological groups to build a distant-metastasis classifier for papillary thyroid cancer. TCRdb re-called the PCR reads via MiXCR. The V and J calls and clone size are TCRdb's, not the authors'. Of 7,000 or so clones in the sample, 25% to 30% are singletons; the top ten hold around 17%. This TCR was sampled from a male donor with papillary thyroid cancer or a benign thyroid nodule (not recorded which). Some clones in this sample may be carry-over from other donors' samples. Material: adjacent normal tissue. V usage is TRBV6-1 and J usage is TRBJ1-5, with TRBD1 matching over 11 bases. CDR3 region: CASRGQGASNQPQHF. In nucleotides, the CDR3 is TGTGCCAGCCGCGGACAGGGGGCGAGCAATCAGCCCCAGCATTTT.